Listed here are 13 T cell receptor beta chains from one sample, sequenced in a study of OX40 agonist ivuxolimab in advanced cancers. Some clones are missing from TCRdb's copy, which holds only in-frame ones; the method was immunoSEQ multiplex PCR. The table has some 80,000 clones, 84% seen once. The source material was CD4+ or CD8+ T cells sorted from blood, sampled in a trial of the OX40 agonist ivuxolimab. The receptors originated from an adult with an advanced solid tumor such as melanoma, head and neck, liver or kidney cancer.

The chain combines TRBV5-3 with TRBJ1-2, with TRBD1 matching over 7 bases. TRBV5-3 is classed as an ORF, of uncertain function. V was pared by 0 bases and J by 3 bases, with 20 bases of the junction left unmatched. This CDR3 has 20 residues. CDR3 loop: CARSLDLRVGRQGADYGYTF. Written as DNA, the CDR3 is TGTGCCAGAAGCTTGGACCTCAGGGTGGGTCGACAGGGTGCAGACTATGGCTACACCTTC.

This rearrangement joins TRBV30 to TRBJ2-7; 8 bases agree with TRBD1. The CDR3 is 13 amino acids. From germline, CDR1 is GTSNPN and CDR2 SVGIG (reference sequence). J was trimmed by 6 bases and V by 1 base; bases with no gene match: 5. CDR3: CAWSGTGLGEQYF. In nucleotides, the CDR3 is TGTGCCTGGAGTGGGACAGGGCTGGGCGAGCAGTACTTC. Variable domain in full (rest from reference TRBV30 and TRBJ2-7): SQTIHQWPATLVQPVGSPLSLECTVEGTSNPNLYWYRQAAGRGLQLLFYSVGIGQISSEVPQNLSASRPQDRQFILSSKKLLLSDSGFYLCAWSGTGLGEQYFGPGTRLTVT.

The chain carries TRBV7-9 and TRBJ2-7, with a tentative D call TRBD2 (7 bases). This CDR3 spans 14 amino acids. The V gene's germline CDR1 is SEHNR and CDR2 FQNEAQ (reference sequence). With 2 bases removed from V and 2 bases from J, the gap between germline ends came to 10 bases. CDR3 amino acids: CASSLRGGAYEQYF. The CDR3 DNA reads as TGTGCCAGCAGCTTAAGGGGGGGCGCCTACGAGCAGTACTTC.

With respect to this clone: At the DNA level, this CDR3 is encoded by other sequences in the same sample as well. This chain uses TRBV7-8 with TRBJ1-1; 8 bases are a match to TRBD1. The CDR3 is 14 amino acids. CDR1 and CDR2 (germline): SGHVS, FQNEAQ. V lost 9 bases to trimming and J lost 12 bases; unmatched junction nucleotides: 18. The CDR3 sequence is CASSPRDRTPETFF. The CDR3 DNA sequence: TGTGCCAGTAGCCCAAGGGACAGGACTCCTGAGACTTTCTTT.

The chain is built from TRBV5-4 and TRBJ1-3, with D hard to call. From germline, CDR1 is SGHNT and CDR2 YYREEE (reference sequence). Trimming took 2 bases from V and 2 from J, leaving 11 bases between them. The CDR3 extends over 15 amino acids. The CDR3 loop reads CASSFGVATGNTIYF. The DNA for the CDR3 is TGTGCCAGCAGCTTCGGGGTAGCAACTGGAAACACCATATATTTT.

The rearrangement joins TRBV7-9 to TRBJ2-1, with 7 bases identical to TRBD2. V shed 1 base and J 3 bases; nucleotides not matched to a gene: 0. The CDR3 is 14 residues long. Germline CDR1 SEHNR, CDR2 FQNEAQ (reference sequence). For the CDR3, the DNA is TGTGCCAGCAGCTTAGGCGGGGGCTACAATGAGCAGTTCTTC. It codes for CASSLGGGYNEQFF.

The rearrangement joins TRBV7-8 to TRBJ2-1, with a weak D call TRBD2 (7 bases). CDR3 size: 15 residues. Germline CDR1 and CDR2: SGHVS and FQNEAQ. The V gene lost 1 base and the J gene lost 3 bases, with 10 bases spanning the gap. The CDR3 protein is CASSLEGGDYNEQFF. CDR3 in DNA: TGTGCCAGCAGCTTAGAGGGGGGGGACTACAATGAGCAGTTCTTC.

This sequence joins TRBV5-1 and TRBJ2-3; 11 bases fit TRBD2. The CDR3 covers 16 residues. The V and J ends lost 0 bases and 6 bases, in that order; junction bases with no gene match: 6. Germline loops: CDR1 SGHRS, CDR2 YFSETQ. CDR3 protein: CASSLDASGGFDTQYF. The CDR3 DNA follows: TGCGCCAGCAGCTTGGATGCTAGCGGGGGGTTTGATACGCAGTATTTT. Drawing the rest from reference TRBV5-1 and TRBJ2-3, the complete variable domain is KAGVTQTPRYLIKTRGQQVTLSCSPISGHRSVSWYQQTPGQGLQFLFEYFSETQRNKGNFPGRFSGRQFSNSRSEMNVSTLELGDSALYLCASSLDASGGFDTQYFGPGTRLTVL.

This chain uses TRBV7-9 with TRBJ2-2; D might be TRBD2 (6 bases). From germline, CDR1 is SEHNR and CDR2 FQNEAQ (reference sequence). The CDR3 spans 16 residues. V was pared by 1 base and J by 5 bases, with 14 bases between. The chain's CDR3 is CASSLVVGAGTGELFF. DNA of the CDR3: TGTGCCAGCAGCTTAGTGGTCGGGGCGGGGACCGGGGAGCTGTTTTTT. The full variable domain, rest sourced from reference TRBV7-9 and TRBJ2-2, is DTGVSQNPRHKITKRGQNVTFRCDPISEHNRLYWYRQTLGQGPEFLTYFQNEAQLEKSRLLSDRFSAERPKGSFSTLEIQRTEQGDSAMYLCASSLVVGAGTGELFFGEGSRLTVL.

This chain joins TRBV6-1 and TRBJ2-7; 7 positions agree with TRBD1. Germline loops: CDR1 MNHNS, CDR2 SASEGT. The V segment lost 4 bases and the J segment 2 bases; nucleotides outside the gene matches: 11. This CDR3 spans 16 amino acids. CDR3 loop: CASSGNRGSLAYEQYF. In DNA form, the CDR3 reads TGTGCCAGCAGTGGTAACAGGGGAAGTCTAGCCTACGAGCAGTACTTC.

This clone has just a few counts. The chain joins TRBV28 to TRBJ1-5; D is undetermined. The CDR3 covers 13 residues. Trimming removed 2 bases at V and 5 bases at J, with 7 bases between. Germline CDR1 reads MDHEN; CDR2 reads SYDVKM. DNA for the CDR3: TGTGCCAGCAGTTTAGGAGGCCATCAGCCCCAGCATTTT. This codes for CASSLGGHQPQHF.

The chain has TRBV6-5 and TRBJ2-4; the D is unclear. Germline CDR1 is MNHEY and CDR2 is SVGAGI. The CDR3 has 14 residues. V was shortened by 2 bases and J by 0 bases, with 5 bases between the two germline ends. The CDR3 bases are TGTGCCAGCAGTTACGGGGTAGCCAAAAACATTCAGTACTTC. Its protein is CASSYGVAKNIQYF.

This clone was seen a few times. The V call is TRBV5-1, the J call TRBJ1-6; no firm D call. Germline loops: CDR1 SGHRS, CDR2 YFSETQ. The CDR3 covers 13 residues. V was trimmed by 0 bases and J by 7 bases, leaving 5 bases between them. CDR3 sequence: CASSLEKNSPLHF. Here the CDR3 DNA reads TGCGCCAGCAGCTTGGAAAAGAATTCACCCCTCCACTTT.